A selection of T cell receptor beta chains follows, all from one sample in a study of CD8+ T cells in alopecia areata. Method: immunoSEQ multiplex PCR; TCRdb's copy keeps in-frame clones and lacks some. The sample shows 160,000 or so clones, roughly 66% of them seen only once. The starting material was CD8+ T cells sorted from blood, obtained at week 0. The source is a human donor with alopecia areata. The CDR3 runs from the conserved cysteine through the conserved F or W. D genes are given only for firm matches. A clone size is listed for some rows: how often the clone was seen (once, few, many), or a class if it is expanded.

size	J	D	V	CDR3	DNA
NA	TRBJ2-3	NA	TRBV19	CASARGDTQYF	TGTGCCAGCGCGAGGGGAGATACGCAGTATTTT
NA	TRBJ1-6	NA	TRBV2	CASSEKQSSYNSPLHF	TGTGCCAGCAGTGAGAAGCAGAGCTCCTATAATTCACCCCTCCACTTT
NA	TRBJ2-7	NA	TRBV7-6	CASSYTGEGYEQYF	TGTGCCAGCAGTTACACAGGGGAGGGGTACGAGCAGTACTTC
NA	TRBJ2-7	NA	TRBV6-5	CASSLGAFYEQYF	TGTGCCAGCAGCCTCGGAGCATTCTACGAGCAGTACTTC
NA	TRBJ2-5	NA	TRBV25-1	CASSERQYQETQYF	TGTGCCAGCAGTGAAAGACAGTACCAAGAGACCCAGTACTTC
NA	TRBJ1-2	TRBD1	TRBV5-1	CASSTRDRAPLGYTF	TGCGCCAGCAGCACCCGGGACAGGGCCCCACTTGGCTACACCTTC
few	TRBJ2-3	TRBD2	TRBV12-5	CASGTSGPDTQYF	TGTGCTTCCGGCACTAGCGGGCCAGATACGCAGTATTTT
few	TRBJ2-5	TRBD2	TRBV15	CATSRDQGLEGETQYF	TGTGCCACCAGCAGAGATCAGGGACTAGAGGGGGAGACCCAGTACTTC
NA	TRBJ2-6	NA	TRBV27	CASMGSRAGTYSGANVLTF	TGTGCCAGCATGGGTTCACGAGCAGGCACCTACTCTGGGGCCAACGTCCTGACTTTC
NA	TRBJ2-7	NA	TRBV2	CASRVNPYEQYF	TGTGCCAGCAGGGTAAATCCCTACGAGCAGTACTTC
NA	TRBJ1-5	TRBD1	TRBV5-6	CASSPGTVNQPQHF	TGTGCCAGCAGCCCCGGGACAGTCAATCAGCCCCAGCATTTT
few	TRBJ2-7	NA	TRBV5-6	CASSLERISYEQYF	TGTGCCAGCAGCTTGGAACGGATCAGCTACGAGCAGTACTTC
NA	TRBJ1-5	TRBD1	TRBV27	CASSRGQGARQPQHF	TGTGCCAGCAGCCGGGGACAGGGGGCGAGACAGCCCCAGCATTTT
NA	TRBJ2-3	TRBD2	TRBV4-2	CASSPNIAGVGDTQYF	TGTGCCAGCAGCCCTAATATAGCGGGGGTTGGGGATACGCAGTATTTT
NA	TRBJ2-1	NA	TRBV5-1	CASSLVGAVGNEQFF	TGCGCCAGCAGCTTGGTCGGGGCGGTCGGCAATGAGCAGTTCTTC
NA	TRBJ1-2	TRBD1	TRBV11-3	CASSLPGGANYGYTF	TGTGCCAGCAGCTTACCAGGGGGCGCGAACTATGGCTACACCTTC
once	TRBJ2-2	NA	TRBV2	CASSDRGKTGELFF	TGTGCCAGCAGTGACAGGGGAAAGACCGGGGAGCTGTTTTTT
few	TRBJ2-3	TRBD2	TRBV5-4	CASSPGGPADTQYF	TGTGCCAGCAGCCCGGGGGGGCCTGCAGATACGCAGTATTTT
few	TRBJ1-2	NA	TRBV14	CASSQGQTYGYTF	TGTGCCAGCAGCCAAGGACAGACTTATGGCTACACCTTC
NA	TRBJ2-1	TRBD2	TRBV5-1	CASSFSGGSYEQFF	TGCGCCAGCAGCTTTAGCGGGGGCAGCTATGAGCAGTTCTTC
once	TRBJ1-1	NA	TRBV5-1	CASGTGGMNTEAFF	TGCGCCAGCGGGACCGGAGGAATGAACACTGAAGCTTTCTTT
NA	TRBJ1-6	NA	TRBV27	CASSPEGLNSPLHF	TGTGCCAGCAGTCCCGAGGGATTGAATTCACCCCTCCACTTT
NA	TRBJ2-7	NA	TRBV29-1	CSVGAERVLDEQYF	TGCAGCGTAGGGGCCGAGAGGGTCTTGGACGAGCAGTACTTC
NA	TRBJ1-1	TRBD1	TRBV4-2	CASSQREGAGTEAFF	TGTGCCAGCAGCCAAAGGGAGGGGGCAGGGACTGAAGCTTTCTTT
NA	TRBJ1-6	NA	TRBV27	CASSLLDYNSPLHF	TGTGCCAGCAGTTTATTAGACTATAATTCACCCCTCCACTTT
NA	TRBJ1-1	NA	TRBV29-1	CSVLDRDTLRGVNTEAFF	TGCAGCGTACTCGACCGGGACACGCTTAGGGGGGTGAACACTGAAGCTTTCTTT
once	TRBJ1-2	NA	TRBV9	CASSVAITAADLGYTF	TGTGCCAGCAGCGTAGCTATTACGGCTGCTGACCTCGGCTACACCTTC
few	TRBJ2-1	NA	TRBV5-1	CASNRGYNEQFF	TGCGCCAGCAATAGAGGATACAATGAGCAGTTCTTC
NA	TRBJ2-3	NA	TRBV25-1	CASSELWDTQYF	TGTGCCAGCAGTGAATTGTGGGATACGCAGTATTTT
NA	TRBJ1-2	NA	TRBV25-1	CASSELGQFYGYTF	TGTGCCAGCAGTGAGTTGGGCCAGTTCTATGGCTACACCTTC
NA	TRBJ1-2	TRBD1	TRBV6-5	CASSEVTGVDGYTF	TGTGCCAGCAGTGAGGTGACAGGGGTAGACGGCTACACCTTC
NA	TRBJ1-6	NA	TRBV15	CATGQLNSPLHF	TGTGCCACCGGGCAGCTCAATTCACCCCTCCACTTT
few	TRBJ2-5	NA	TRBV7-9	CASSSGDPEETQYF	TGTGCCAGCAGCTCGGGGGACCCCGAAGAGACCCAGTACTTC
NA	TRBJ2-5	NA	TRBV30	CAWSVRTETQYF	TGTGCCTGGAGTGTCCGCACGGAGACCCAGTACTTC
NA	TRBJ1-5	TRBD1	TRBV15	CATGQGINRGQPQHF	TGTGCCACCGGACAGGGAATAAACCGGGGTCAGCCCCAGCATTTT
NA	TRBJ1-5	NA	TRBV4-1	CASSHRQFNQPQHF	TGCGCCAGCAGCCACCGACAGTTCAATCAGCCCCAGCATTTT
once	TRBJ2-3	NA	TRBV6-5	CASTPRGTDTQYF	TGTGCCAGCACACCTCGGGGTACAGATACGCAGTATTTT
NA	TRBJ1-1	NA	TRBV7-9	CASSLTTRWAEAFF	TGTGCCAGCAGCTTAACCACACGTTGGGCTGAAGCTTTCTTT
NA	TRBJ2-1	TRBD1	TRBV25-1	CASSAGQLYNEQFF	TGTGCCAGCAGTGCGGGACAGCTTTACAATGAGCAGTTCTTC
once	TRBJ1-2	NA	TRBV14	CASSPTATNGYTF	TGTGCCAGCTCCCCTACGGCTACCAATGGCTACACCTTC
NA	TRBJ2-2	NA	TRBV5-1	CASSSGGTGELFF	TGCGCCAGCAGCTCCGGGGGTACCGGGGAGCTGTTTTTT
once	TRBJ1-2	TRBD1	TRBV30	CAWSPWDSLSGYTF	TGTGCCTGGAGCCCCTGGGACAGCTTAAGCGGCTACACCTTC
once	TRBJ2-7	TRBD2	TRBV5-5	CASSPDLAGISYEQYF	TGTGCCAGCAGTCCCGACCTAGCGGGGATCTCCTACGAGCAGTACTTC
few	TRBJ2-3	TRBD2	TRBV29-1	CSVVAGALTSTDTQYF	TGCAGCGTTGTAGCGGGGGCCCTAACTAGCACAGATACGCAGTATTTT
NA	TRBJ2-2	NA	TRBV6-1	CASRTGRWNTGELFF	TGTGCCAGCAGAACAGGGCGGTGGAACACCGGGGAGCTGTTTTTT